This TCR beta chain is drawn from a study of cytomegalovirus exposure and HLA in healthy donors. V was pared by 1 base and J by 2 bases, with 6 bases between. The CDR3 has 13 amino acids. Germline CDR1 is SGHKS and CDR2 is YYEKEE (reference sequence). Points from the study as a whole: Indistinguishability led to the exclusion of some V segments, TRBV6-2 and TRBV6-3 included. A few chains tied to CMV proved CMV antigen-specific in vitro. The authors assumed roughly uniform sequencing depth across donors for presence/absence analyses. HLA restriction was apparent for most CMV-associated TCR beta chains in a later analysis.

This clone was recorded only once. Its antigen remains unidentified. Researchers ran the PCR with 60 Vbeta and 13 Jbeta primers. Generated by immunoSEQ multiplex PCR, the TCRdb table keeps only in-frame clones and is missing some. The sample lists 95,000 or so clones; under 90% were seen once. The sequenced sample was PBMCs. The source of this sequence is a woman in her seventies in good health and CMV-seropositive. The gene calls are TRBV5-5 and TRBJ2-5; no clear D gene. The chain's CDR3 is CASSLLYQETQYF. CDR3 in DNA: TGTGCCAGCAGCTTGCTATATCAAGAGACCCAGTACTTC.